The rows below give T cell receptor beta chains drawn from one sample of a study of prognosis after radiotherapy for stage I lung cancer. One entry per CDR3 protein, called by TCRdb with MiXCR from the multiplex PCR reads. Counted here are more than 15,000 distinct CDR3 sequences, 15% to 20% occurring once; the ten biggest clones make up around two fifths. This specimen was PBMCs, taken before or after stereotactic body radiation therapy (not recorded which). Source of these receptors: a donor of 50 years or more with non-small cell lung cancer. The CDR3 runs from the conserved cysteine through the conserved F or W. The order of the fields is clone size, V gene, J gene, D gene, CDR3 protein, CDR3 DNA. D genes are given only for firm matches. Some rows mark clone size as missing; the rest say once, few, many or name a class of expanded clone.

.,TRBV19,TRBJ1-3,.,CASSWGSAGNTIYF,TGTGCCAGTAGTTGGGGATCCGCTGGAAACACCATATATTTT
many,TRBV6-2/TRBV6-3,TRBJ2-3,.,CASRDSGGTDTQYF,TGTGCCAGCAGGGATTCCGGGGGCACAGATACGCAGTATTTT
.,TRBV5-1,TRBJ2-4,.,CASSFSPGTPQAQYF,TGCGCCAGCAGCTTCTCCCCCGGGACGCCTCAAGCTCAGTACTTC
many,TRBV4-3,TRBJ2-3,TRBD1,CASSQGLRQGTDTQYF,TGCGCCAGCAGCCAAGGATTAAGACAGGGGACAGATACGCAGTATTTT
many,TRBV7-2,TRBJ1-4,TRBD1,CASSLSQGGGEKLFF,TGTGCCAGCAGCTTATCTCAGGGGGGCGGTGAAAAACTGTTTTTT
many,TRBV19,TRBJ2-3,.,CASSSPDTDTQYF,TGTGCCAGTAGTTCCCCAGACACAGATACGCAGTATTTT
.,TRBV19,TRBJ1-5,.,CASSQEAGNQPQHF,TGTGCCAGTAGTCAGGAGGCCGGCAATCAGCCCCAGCATTTT
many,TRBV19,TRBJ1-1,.,CASRRSGTVNTEAFF,TGTGCCAGTAGACGGTCCGGGACGGTAAACACTGAAGCTTTCTTT
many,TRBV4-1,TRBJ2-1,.,CASSQDYYNEQFF,TGCGCCAGCAGCCAAGATTACTACAATGAGCAGTTCTTC
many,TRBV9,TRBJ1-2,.,CASSRSVGESTF,TGTGCCAGCAGCCGTAGCGTCGGGGAGAGCACCTTC
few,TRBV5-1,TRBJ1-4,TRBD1,CASGLATGATNEKLSF,TGCGCCAGCGGCTTGGCCACAGGGGCAACTAATGAAAAACTGTCTTTT
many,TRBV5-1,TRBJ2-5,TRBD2,CASSLGLAGTQETQYF,TGCGCCAGCAGCTTGGGACTAGCGGGGACGCAAGAGACCCAGTACTTC
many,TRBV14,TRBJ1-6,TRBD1,CASSQGQGIQSPLHF,TGTGCCAGCAGCCAAGGACAGGGTATTCAATCACCCCTCCACTTT
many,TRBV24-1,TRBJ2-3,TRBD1,CAASVGTGELDTDTQYF,TGTGCCGCCAGTGTAGGGACAGGGGAGTTAGACACAGATACGCAGTATTTT
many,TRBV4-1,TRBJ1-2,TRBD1,CASSREGQGNNYGYTF,TGCGCCAGCAGCCGGGAGGGACAGGGGAATAACTATGGCTACACCTTC
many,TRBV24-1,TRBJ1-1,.,CATSGGNTEAFF,TGTGCCACCAGCGGGGGGAACACTGAAGCTTTCTTT
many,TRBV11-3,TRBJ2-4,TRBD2,CASSPESWRLAGGRDIQYF,TGTGCCAGCAGCCCGGAAAGCTGGCGACTAGCGGGAGGGCGAGACATTCAGTACTTC
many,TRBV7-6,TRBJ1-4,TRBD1,CASSLGGQGARGEKLFF,TGTGCCAGCAGCTTAGGTGGACAGGGGGCCCGAGGTGAAAAACTGTTTTTT
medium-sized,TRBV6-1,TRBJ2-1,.,CASRTTSKNEQFF,TGTGCCAGCAGGACAACTAGCAAGAATGAGCAGTTCTTC
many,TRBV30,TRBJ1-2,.,CACNKDSSNYGYTF,TGTGCCTGCAACAAGGACAGTTCTAACTATGGCTACACCTTC
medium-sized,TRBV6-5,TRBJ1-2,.,CASTTRPNYGYTF,TGTGCCAGCACTACCCGGCCTAACTATGGCTACACCTTC
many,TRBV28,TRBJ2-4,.,CASTSRGGKNIQYF,TGTGCCAGCACCTCACGAGGGGGCAAAAACATTCAGTACTTC
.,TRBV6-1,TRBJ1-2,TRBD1,CASSYVTGRYYGYTF,TGTGCCAGCAGTTACGTGACAGGGCGGTACTATGGCTACACCTTC
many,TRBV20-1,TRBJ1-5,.,CSAGGGEQPQHF,TGCAGTGCTGGGGGCGGAGAACAGCCCCAGCATTTT
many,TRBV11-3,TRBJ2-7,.,CASSLDLQGFEQYF,TGTGCCAGCAGCTTAGACTTACAGGGTTTCGAGCAGTACTTC
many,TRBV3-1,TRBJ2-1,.,CASSHSGRANEQFF,TGTGCCAGCAGCCATTCTGGCAGGGCCAATGAGCAGTTCTTC
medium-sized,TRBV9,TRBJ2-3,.,CASSVNGDLTDTQYF,TGTGCCAGCAGCGTAAACGGGGACCTCACAGATACGCAGTATTTT
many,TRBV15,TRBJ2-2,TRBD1,CATSRPGTGGNTGELFF,TGTGCCACCAGCAGACCTGGGACAGGGGGCAACACCGGGGAGCTGTTTTTT
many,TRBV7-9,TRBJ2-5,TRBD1,CASSLYGTALQETQYF,TGTGCCAGCAGCTTATACGGGACAGCCCTTCAAGAGACCCAGTACTTC
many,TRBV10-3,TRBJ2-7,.,CAISESINVVEQYF,TGTGCCATCAGTGAGTCCATCAACGTGGTCGAGCAGTACTTC
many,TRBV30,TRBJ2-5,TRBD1,CAWTPWTGGRAQYF,TGTGCCTGGACCCCTTGGACAGGGGGTAGGGCCCAGTACTTC
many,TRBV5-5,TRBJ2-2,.,CASSLVWYTGELFF,TGTGCCAGCAGCTTGGTGTGGTATACCGGGGAGCTGTTTTTT
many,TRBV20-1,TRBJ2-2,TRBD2,CSAISGGNTGELFF,TGCAGTGCTATCAGCGGGGGGAACACCGGGGAGCTGTTTTTT
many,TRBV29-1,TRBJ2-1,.,CSVVVTPNQEQFF,TGCAGCGTTGTCGTGACTCCCAATCAGGAGCAGTTCTTC
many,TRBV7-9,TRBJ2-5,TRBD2,CASSRTSGGWGETQYF,TGTGCCAGCAGCCGAACTAGCGGGGGATGGGGAGAGACCCAGTACTTC
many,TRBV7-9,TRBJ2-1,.,CASSPTRRYNEQFF,TGTGCCAGCAGCCCGACTAGGCGTTACAATGAGCAGTTCTTC
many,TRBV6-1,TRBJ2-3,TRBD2,CASRKASGPTLIGTDTQYF,TGTGCCAGCAGAAAAGCTAGCGGACCAACTTTAATCGGCACAGATACGCAGTATTTT
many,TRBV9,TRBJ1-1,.,CASSVVPQDTEAFF,TGTGCCAGCAGCGTAGTCCCTCAGGACACTGAAGCTTTCTTT
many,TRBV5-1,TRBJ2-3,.,CASSLELAIDTQYF,TGCGCCAGCAGCTTGGAGTTGGCTATAGATACGCAGTATTTT
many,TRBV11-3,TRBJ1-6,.,CASSYGGSSPLHF,TGTGCCAGCAGCTATGGGGGGAGTTCACCCCTCCACTTT
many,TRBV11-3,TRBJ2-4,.,CASSLDPRRKSAKNIQYF,TGTGCCAGCAGCTTAGATCCACGGCGGAAGTCGGCCAAAAACATTCAGTACTTC
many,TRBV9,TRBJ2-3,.,CASSPRTDTQYF,TGTGCCAGCAGCCCTCGCACAGATACGCAGTATTTT
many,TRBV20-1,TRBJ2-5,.,CSAREGTQYF,TGCAGTGCTAGAGAGGGGACCCAGTACTTC
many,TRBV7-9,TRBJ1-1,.,CASSSWEENTEAFF,TGTGCCAGCAGCTCGTGGGAAGAGAACACTGAAGCTTTCTTT